This T cell receptor (beta chain) was identified in a study of T cell repertoires in cytomegalovirus infection. Turning to the study itself: CMV epitopes, recently identified HLA-C-restricted and well-studied HLA-B-restricted, were used. Public TCR beta signatures provided an indication of both CMV infection and a matching HLA type.

Concerning this clonotype itself: The target antigen is unknown.

Study outcomes and limitations: Identification of carriers of CMV plus the relevant HLA was performed using cumulative public TCR beta family frequency.

From the reads, TCRdb called clonotypes with MiXCR, one entry per CDR3 protein. The repertoire holds some 700,000 distinct CDR3 sequences, with 33% as singletons. This CDR3 contains 15 residues. Losses at the gene ends were 8 bases for V and 3 bases for J; bases not matched to a gene: 6. Germline V lookup: CDR1 MNHNY, CDR2 SVGAGI (reference sequence). The TCR comes from a human donor in good health (CMV status not recorded). Some clones in this sample may be carry-over from other donors' samples. The chain joins TRBV6-6 to TRBJ2-6, with TRBD1 identical over 8 bases. The material was cultured PBMCs, obtained from culture after CMV antigen stimulation. The CDR3 is CASARGQGGANVLTF. The CDR3 DNA reads as TGTGCCAGCGCCAGGGGGCAGGGTGGGGCCAACGTCCTGACTTTC.